This T cell receptor beta chain derives from a study of blood T cells in healthy people across ages. Study conclusions and caveats: Older age went with lower TCR beta diversity per million T cells, in a roughly linear way. Naive T cell percentage and TCR beta diversity correlated strongly.

Total RNA, at least 5 micrograms per sample, came from PBMCs. Then a second PCR, running about 6 to 11 cycles, was carried out with a sample-barcoded 5' primer and a J-beta primer mix. All samples yielded 2.5 million or more CDR3-containing paired-end reads. TCRdb reanalysed the 5' RACE reads using MiXCR and keeps one entry per CDR3 protein. The sample holds 750,000 to 950,000 distinct CDR3 sequences; around half are singletons and the top ten take around 40%. This clonotype has only a few counts. Its antigen is unknown. The clonotype comes from a man older than 75 in good health. Sample: blood.

CDR3 bases: TGTGCCAGCAGCACCCGGCCTCGCACAGATACGCAGTATTTT. It yields the protein CASSTRPRTDTQYF. The chain couples TRBV3-1 to TRBJ2-3, with D unresolved. There are 14 residues in the CDR3. The germline V gene has CDR1 LGHDT and CDR2 YNNKEL (reference sequence). V dropped 5 bases and J dropped 1 base, with 10 bases sitting between them.